The 30 T cell receptor beta chains below all came from one sample that was sequenced in a study of memory CD4+ T cells and cytomegalovirus serostatus. Sequenced by immunoSEQ multiplex PCR; TCRdb stores in-frame clones only, minus some. The data show around 26,000 clones, with under 85% seen just once and more than 0.55% held by the top ten. Single viable CD3+CD4+CD8-CD45RO+ cells were sorted as the memory CD4+ T cells. The sequenced material came from memory CD4+ T cells from blood. The receptors come from an adult in good health and CMV-seronegative.

The chain is built from TRBV19 and TRBJ2-1; 8 bases agree with TRBD2. With 5 bases clipped from V and 1 base from J, the junction kept 4 bases outside the gene matches. The CDR3 consists of 15 residues. Per germline, CDR1 LNHDA and CDR2 SQIVND (reference sequence). The CDR3 region has the DNA TGTGCCAGTAGTCCCCGACTAGCGTCCTACAATGAGCAGTTCTTC. It is translated as CASSPRLASYNEQFF.

Only one count was recorded for this clone. The chain uses TRBV30 and TRBJ2-7, with D possibly TRBD2 on 5 matching bases. The V end lost 3 bases, the J end lost 5 bases, and 11 bases lay between the germline ends. The CDR3 spans 12 residues. Germline V gives CDR1 GTSNPN, CDR2 SVGIG (reference sequence). The CDR3 reads CAWRVGEHEQYF. The CDR3 bases are TGTGCCTGGAGGGTCGGGGAACACGAGCAGTACTTC.

V usage is TRBV28 and J usage is TRBJ2-7, with a possible D match to TRBD2 (7 bases). CDR3 length: 14 residues. CDR1 and CDR2 (germline): MDHEN, SYDVKM. V shed 6 bases and J shed 5 bases, with 17 bases lying between them. The CDR3 coding sequence is TGTGCCAGCAGAACGTACGGGGGGCATAACGAGCAGTACTTC. It codes for CASRTYGGHNEQYF.

The chain is built from TRBV4-3 and TRBJ2-2; D might be TRBD2 (5 bases). Germline lookup yields CDR1 LGHNA and CDR2 YSLEER. Trimming took off 0 bases at V and 5 bases at J, with 16 bases between the two ends. CDR3 length equals 17 residues. CDR3 DNA sequence: TGCGCCAGCAGCCAAGAACCCAGCGGTTATATAACCGGGGAGCTGTTTTTT. Protein product: CASSQEPSGYITGELFF.

This clone was recorded a few times. The V gene is TRBV27, the J gene TRBJ1-2; TRBD1 matches at 9 bases. V lost 5 bases, J lost 8 bases, and 9 bases stayed unmatched. The V gene's germline CDR1 is MNHEY and CDR2 SMNVEV (reference sequence). The CDR3 covers 14 residues. CDR3 bases: TGTGCCAGCAGTCCCTTACAGGGGGCTAACGGCTACACCTTC. This codes for CASSPLQGANGYTF.

The chain joins TRBV7-9 to TRBJ1-2, with D hard to call. Germline V lookup: CDR1 SEHNR, CDR2 FQNEAQ (reference sequence). V lost 3 bases to trimming and J lost 6 bases, with 11 bases between them. This CDR3 has 13 residues. This chain's CDR3 is CASSLAEQDGYTF. In DNA form, the CDR3 reads TGTGCCAGCAGCTTGGCAGAGCAGGATGGCTACACCTTC.

The sample holds a few counts of this clone. This chain links TRBV7-8 with TRBJ1-2, with a possible D match to TRBD1 (5 bases). Germline lookup yields CDR1 SGHVS and CDR2 FQNEAQ. This CDR3 region has 14 residues. V lost 3 bases and J lost 8, with 16 bases in between. The CDR3: CASSFGTELGGYTF. CDR3 bases: TGTGCCAGCAGCTTCGGGACGGAGCTGGGAGGCTACACCTTC.

V usage is TRBV5-4 and J usage is TRBJ1-5; no clear D gene. The CDR3 loop spans 12 amino acids. Germline CDR1 reads SGHNT; CDR2 reads YYREEE (reference sequence). Deletions cut 0 bases from V and 6 bases from J, with 4 bases between. The chain's CDR3 is CASSLEGQPQHF. CDR3 in DNA: TGTGCCAGCAGCTTGGAGGGTCAGCCCCAGCATTTT.

This chain connects TRBV4-2 to TRBJ1-1; 7 nucleotides line up with TRBD1. With V trimmed by 5 bases and J by 5 bases, 8 bases remained unmatched. The CDR3 has 14 residues. CDR1 LGHNA and CDR2 YNFKEQ come from the germline V gene. The CDR3: CASSGDRAITEAFF. In DNA, the CDR3 is TGTGCCAGCAGCGGAGACAGGGCGATTACTGAAGCTTTCTTT.

The J gene is TRBJ1-1, the V gene TRBV4-3; unclear D gene. Germline V gives CDR1 LGHNA, CDR2 YSLEER. V was cut by 1 base and J by 8 bases, with 14 bases left in between. The CDR3 totals 14 residues. The CDR3 DNA reads as TGCGCCAGCAGCCAAGTTGGCGGAAGGAACGAAGCTTTCTTT. Residues: CASSQVGGRNEAFF.

This chain links TRBV4-3 with TRBJ1-4; the match to TRBD1 covers 10 bases. The CDR3 runs to 18 residues. Germline V gene data show CDR1 as LGHNA and CDR2 as YSLEER. The V gene end was trimmed by 3 bases and the J gene end by 0 bases; junction bases not matched to a gene: 7. As DNA, the CDR3 is TGCGCCAGCAGCCAGTCCGGGACAGGGGCCTCAACTAATGAAAAACTGTTTTTT. Translated: CASSQSGTGASTNEKLFF.

The V gene is TRBV9, the J gene TRBJ2-3, with 7 bases identical to TRBD2. The junction had 4 bases not matched to a gene; V was cut back by 0 bases and J by 0 bases. The CDR3 has 16 amino acids. Germline V gene data show CDR1 as SGDLS and CDR2 as YYNGEE. CDR3 residues: CASSVGTRPSTDTQYF. The CDR3 DNA sequence: TGTGCCAGCAGCGTAGGGACTAGACCTAGCACAGATACGCAGTATTTT.

The V and J genes are TRBV11-3 and TRBJ1-6; possible D gene TRBD1, 6 bases. The CDR3 has 16 amino acids. Germline lookup yields CDR1 SGHNT and CDR2 YENEEA. Trimming removed 0 bases at V and 10 bases at J, with 16 bases between. CDR3: CASSLEGHQATSPLHF. The CDR3 region has the DNA TGTGCCAGCAGCTTAGAGGGACACCAGGCTACATCACCCCTCCACTTT. Filled out from reference TRBV11-3 and TRBJ1-6, the complete variable domain reads EAGVVQSPRYKIIEKKQPVAFWCNPISGHNTLYWYLQNLGQGPELLIRYENEEAVDDSQLPKDRFSAERLKGVDSTLKIQPAELGDSAVYLCASSLEGHQATSPLHFGNGTRLTVT.

This chain connects TRBV5-1 to TRBJ2-7; 8 bases are shared with TRBD1. This CDR3 spans 13 amino acids. Germline V gives CDR1 SGHRS, CDR2 YFSETQ. J gave up 6 bases and V 4 bases, and 6 bases lay outside the gene matches. CDR3 bases: TGCGCCAGCAGCGAGGACAGGGACGGCGAGCAGTACTTC. Translation gives CASSEDRDGEQYF.

The chain employs TRBV6-1 and TRBJ1-5; D is undetermined. V was pared by 10 bases and J by 7 bases, with 17 bases between. CDR1 and CDR2 from the germline V gene are MNHNS and SASEGT. This CDR3 has 13 amino acids. CDR3 bases: TGTGCCACTCTTTCAATCGCGGGCCAGCCCCAGCATTTT. Translated, it gives CATLSIAGQPQHF.

This chain joins TRBV15 and TRBJ2-7; no reliable D call. Trimming cost V 0 bases and J 2 bases, with 17 bases left between them. Per the germline V gene, CDR1 is LNHNV and CDR2 is YYDKDF (reference sequence). The CDR3 runs to 17 residues. The DNA for the CDR3 is TGTGCCACCAGCAGAGATGACATCCCCGACATCCCCTACGAGCAGTACTTC. It is translated as CATSRDDIPDIPYEQYF. The full variable domain, with the rest looked up from reference TRBV15 and TRBJ2-7, is DAMVIQNPRYQVTQFGKPVTLSCSQTLNHNVMYWYQQKSSQAPKLLFHYYDKDFNNEADTPDNFQSRRPNTSFCFLDIRSPGLGDTAMYLCATSRDDIPDIPYEQYFGPGTRLTVT.

This sequence joins TRBV5-1 and TRBJ1-1; D may be TRBD1 (6 bases). Germline loops: CDR1 SGHRS, CDR2 YFSETQ. This CDR3 has 14 residues. V lost 7 bases, J lost 3 bases, and 16 bases lay in between. CDR3: CASGQGLGDTEAFF. The CDR3 DNA reads as TGCGCCAGCGGGCAGGGGCTGGGGGACACTGAAGCTTTCTTT. The complete variable domain, with remaining parts taken from reference TRBV5-1 and TRBJ1-1, reads KAGVTQTPRYLIKTRGQQVTLSCSPISGHRSVSWYQQTPGQGLQFLFEYFSETQRNKGNFPGRFSGRQFSNSRSEMNVSTLELGDSALYLCASGQGLGDTEAFFGQGTRLTVV.

This chain connects TRBV30 to TRBJ2-5, with 8 bases aligning to TRBD2. The CDR3 consists of 14 residues. Germline trimming cut 5 bases from V and 4 bases from J; bases unmatched to any gene: 9. The V gene's germline CDR1 is GTSNPN and CDR2 SVGIG (reference sequence). Here the CDR3 reads CAWGWLAGGETQYF. In DNA form, the CDR3 reads TGTGCCTGGGGGTGGTTGGCGGGGGGAGAGACCCAGTACTTC.

V and J are TRBV11-2 and TRBJ2-2; D possibly corresponds to TRBD2 (6 bases). The CDR3 extends over 15 amino acids. Germline CDR1 and CDR2: SGHAT and FQNNGV. V gave up 3 bases and J gave up 0 bases, with 8 bases separating them. The CDR3 nucleotides are TGTGCCAGCAGCTTTAGGAGGGCGAACACCGGGGAGCTGTTTTTT. Translating it yields CASSFRRANTGELFF.

The chain links TRBV28 to TRBJ1-4; tentative D call: TRBD1 (6 bases). Germline values: CDR1 MDHEN, CDR2 SYDVKM. V lost 5 bases and J lost 8, with 15 bases in between. There are 14 residues in the CDR3. In DNA, the CDR3 is TGTGCCAGCAGTAACCGGGACACAGAAGAAAAACTGTTTTTT. It yields the protein CASSNRDTEEKLFF.

The CDR3 DNA reads TGTGCCAGCTTGAGGGACTCTGGAAACACCATATATTTT. Translating gives CASLRDSGNTIYF. The chain uses TRBV6-1 and TRBJ1-3, with D unresolved. V lost 8 bases and J lost 0, with 8 bases in between. The CDR3 spans 13 residues. Per germline, CDR1 MNHNS and CDR2 SASEGT.

This sequence joins TRBV30 and TRBJ1-5; maybe TRBD1 (6 bases). Germline V gene data show CDR1 as GTSNPN and CDR2 as SVGIG (reference sequence). Trimming removed 1 base at V and 1 base at J, with 8 bases between. This CDR3 is 14 amino acids long. The DNA of the CDR3 is TGTGCCTGGAGTGGAGGACAGAGCAATCAGCCCCAGCATTTT. Its translation is CAWSGGQSNQPQHF.

The chain links TRBV28 to TRBJ2-3; 7 bases align to TRBD2. The CDR3 totals 15 residues. Germline-derived CDR1 and CDR2 are MDHEN and SYDVKM. J lost 2 bases, V lost 5 bases, and 7 bases had no gene match. The CDR3 region has the DNA TGTGCCAGCAGTAGGGCCGGGGGGAACACAGATACGCAGTATTTT. Translating gives CASSRAGGNTDTQYF.

The rearrangement joins TRBV19 to TRBJ2-7; D is unresolved. CDR3 length equals 14 residues. Germline CDR1 reads LNHDA; CDR2 reads SQIVND (reference sequence). V gave up 3 bases and J gave up 2 bases, with 11 bases separating them. The CDR3 DNA is TGTGCCAGTAGTATCGCGCCAGGCACCTACGAGCAGTACTTC. Translating it yields CASSIAPGTYEQYF. Together with reference TRBV19 and TRBJ2-7, the CDR3 gives the full variable domain: DGGITQSPKYLFRKEGQNVTLSCEQNLNHDAMYWYRQDPGQGLRLIYYSQIVNDFQKGDIAEGYSVSREKKESFPLTVTSAQKNPTAFYLCASSIAPGTYEQYFGPGTRLTVT.

This chain connects TRBV11-2 to TRBJ2-7, with a tentative D call TRBD2 (6 bases). The CDR3 is 12 amino acids. The germline V gene encodes CDR1 SGHAT and CDR2 FQNNGV. Trimming took off 2 bases at V and 5 bases at J, with 7 bases between the two ends. The CDR3 spells CASSLTGDEQYF. The CDR3 nucleotides read TGTGCCAGCAGCTTAACGGGAGACGAGCAGTACTTC.

This CDR3 reads CASRALYSNQPQHF. The CDR3, as DNA: TGTGCCAGCAGGGCTCTATATAGCAATCAGCCCCAGCATTTT. This chain joins TRBV6-1 and TRBJ1-5, with D uncertain. V lost 6 bases, J lost 0 bases, and 9 bases lay in between. The CDR3 has 14 amino acids. Germline-derived CDR1 and CDR2 are MNHNS and SASEGT.

The chain uses TRBV11-2 and TRBJ2-2; 11 nucleotides line up with TRBD1. Trimming took 0 bases from V and 7 from J; bases not matched to a gene: 4. The CDR3 is 16 amino acids. Germline V lookup: CDR1 SGHAT, CDR2 FQNNGV. The CDR3 DNA sequence: TGTGCCAGCAGCTTAGATCGGACAGGGGGCGGCGGGGAGCTGTTTTTT. This sequence encodes CASSLDRTGGGGELFF.

This clone was recorded a few times. The gene calls are TRBV5-1 and TRBJ2-7; perhaps TRBD1 as D (6 bases). V dropped 4 bases and J dropped 2 bases, with 13 bases sitting between them. The length of the CDR3 is 14 residues. Germline V gene data show CDR1 as SGHRS and CDR2 as YFSETQ. CDR3 amino acids: CASSEGPGAYEQYF. The CDR3 DNA reads TGCGCCAGCAGCGAAGGTCCAGGGGCCTACGAGCAGTACTTC.

J is TRBJ1-6 and V is TRBV5-1; the D is unclear. Trimming took 6 bases from V and 5 from J, leaving 18 bases between them. The germline V gene encodes CDR1 SGHRS and CDR2 YFSETQ. CDR3 length: 16 residues. CDR3 loop: CASTPSGILDNSPLHF. The CDR3 DNA sequence: TGCGCCAGCACCCCCAGCGGGATTTTGGATAATTCACCCCTCCACTTT.

This clone turned up a few times. The chain employs TRBV19 and TRBJ1-2; no firm D call. Germline CDR1 is LNHDA and CDR2 is SQIVND (reference sequence). The CDR3 is 13 amino acids. The V gene lost 7 bases and the J gene lost 8 bases, with 17 bases spanning the gap. The CDR3 loop is CASKNRRGAGYTF. In DNA, the CDR3 is TGTGCCAGTAAGAACCGGCGGGGAGCGGGCTACACCTTC.